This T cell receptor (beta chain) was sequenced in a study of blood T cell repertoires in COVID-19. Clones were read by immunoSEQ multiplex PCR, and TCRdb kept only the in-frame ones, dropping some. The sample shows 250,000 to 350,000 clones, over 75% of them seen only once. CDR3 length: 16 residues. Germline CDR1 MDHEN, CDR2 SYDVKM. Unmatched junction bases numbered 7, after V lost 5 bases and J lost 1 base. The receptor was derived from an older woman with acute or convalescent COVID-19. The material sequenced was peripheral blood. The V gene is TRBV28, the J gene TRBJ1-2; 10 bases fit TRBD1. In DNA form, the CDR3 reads TGTGCCAGCAGTCCGACAGGGGGCGCCGGTAACTATGGCTACACCTTC. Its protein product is CASSPTGGAGNYGYTF.